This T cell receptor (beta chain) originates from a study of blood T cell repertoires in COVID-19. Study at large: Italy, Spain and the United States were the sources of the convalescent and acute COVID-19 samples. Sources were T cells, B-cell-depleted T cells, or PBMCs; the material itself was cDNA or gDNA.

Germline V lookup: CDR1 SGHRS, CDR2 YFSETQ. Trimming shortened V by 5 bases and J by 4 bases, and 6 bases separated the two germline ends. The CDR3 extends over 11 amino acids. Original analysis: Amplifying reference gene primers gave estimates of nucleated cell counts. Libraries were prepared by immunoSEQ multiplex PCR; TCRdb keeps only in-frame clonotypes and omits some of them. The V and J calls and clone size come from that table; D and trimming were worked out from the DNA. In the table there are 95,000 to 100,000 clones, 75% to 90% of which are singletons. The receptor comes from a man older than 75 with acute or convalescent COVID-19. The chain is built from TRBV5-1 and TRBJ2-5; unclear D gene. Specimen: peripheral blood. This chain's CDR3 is CASRSVETQYF. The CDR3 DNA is TGCGCCAGCAGGTCGGTAGAGACCCAGTACTTC. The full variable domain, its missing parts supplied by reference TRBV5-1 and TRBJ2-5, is KAGVTQTPRYLIKTRGQQVTLSCSPISGHRSVSWYQQTPGQGLQFLFEYFSETQRNKGNFPGRFSGRQFSNSRSEMNVSTLELGDSALYLCASRSVETQYFGPGTRLLVL.